A single sample is the source of the 9 T cell receptor beta chains below, sequenced in a study of shared clonotypes between healthy human individuals (dated by TCRdb to between 2020 and 2021). Libraries came from the immunoSEQ multiplex PCR assay. Entries here come from immuneACCESS through TCRdb and include only in-frame sequences with V and J called. Some clones fail to appear in such tables; in the studies checked, an unresolved V gene covers under half of the shortfall, and the cause of the remainder is unknown. A total of millions of clones appear in this sample, 95% of them only once. The top ten hold about 0.13% of the sample. Specimen: naive CD4+ T cells sorted from blood. The cell subset or site label, as the study defines it: CD45RA+ positively selected. These TCRs come from a man younger than 35 in good health.

The chain uses TRBV7-2 and TRBJ2-1, with 9 bases lining up with TRBD2. The germline gives CDR1 SGHTA, CDR2 FQGNSA. J lost 4 bases, V lost 7 bases, and 8 bases had no gene match. This CDR3 has 15 residues. CDR3 in amino acids: CASTLATSGYNEQFF. The CDR3 DNA sequence: TGTGCCAGCACCCTGGCAACTAGCGGGTACAATGAGCAGTTCTTC.

The rearrangement links TRBV19 to TRBJ2-2; D remains unclear. CDR1 and CDR2 (germline): LNHDA, SQIVND (reference sequence). This CDR3 spans 12 amino acids. V shed 5 bases and J shed 1 base, with 2 bases lying between them. The CDR3 nucleotides are TGTGCCAGTAGTCAGAACACCGGGGAGCTGTTTTTT. It codes for CASSQNTGELFF.

The V and J genes are TRBV7-2 and TRBJ1-2; D might be TRBD1 (5 bases). The CDR3 contains 14 residues. The germline V and J ends were trimmed by 6 bases and 0 bases, with 11 bases remaining between them. CDR1 is SGHTA, CDR2 FQGNSA, per germline. CDR3 region: CASSRQNANYGYTF. CDR3 DNA: TGTGCCAGCAGTCGACAGAACGCTAACTATGGCTACACCTTC.

The J gene is TRBJ1-5, the V gene TRBV10-3, with D possibly TRBD1 on 5 matching bases. V lost 4 bases, J lost 2 bases, and 12 bases lay in between. The germline gives CDR1 ENHRY, CDR2 SYGVKD. This CDR3 region has 15 residues. The CDR3 loop reads CAISASGWGNQPQHF. CDR3 sequence (DNA): TGTGCCATCAGTGCCTCAGGGTGGGGCAATCAGCCCCAGCATTTT.

This sequence joins TRBV6-5 and TRBJ2-5, with TRBD1 matching 9 bases. Looked up from germline, CDR1 is MNHEY and CDR2 is SVGAGI. V lost 8 bases, J lost 2 bases, and 6 bases stayed unmatched. There are 14 residues in the CDR3. The CDR3 DNA is TGTGCCAGCGGAAGACAGGGGGGACAAGAGACCCAGTACTTC. Translation: CASGRQGGQETQYF.

This chain joins TRBV29-1 and TRBJ2-7; 10 nucleotides line up with TRBD2. Germline loops: CDR1 SQVTM, CDR2 ANQGSEA. Unmatched junction bases numbered 5, after V lost 5 bases and J lost 4 bases. The CDR3 is made up of 13 amino acids. CDR3 sequence: CSVTASGGYEQYF. The CDR3 DNA reads as TGCAGCGTTACGGCTAGCGGGGGATACGAGCAGTACTTC.

The chain is built from TRBV4-3 and TRBJ2-1, with TRBD2 matching 8 bases. V gave up 0 bases and J gave up 4 bases; unmatched junction bases: 11. CDR3 length: 18 amino acids. Germline values: CDR1 LGHNA, CDR2 YSLEER. The DNA for the CDR3 is TGCGCCAGCAGCCAAGAAGGAAACGGGAGGGTCGGATACAATGAGCAGTTCTTC. Amino acids: CASSQEGNGRVGYNEQFF.

The chain employs TRBV7-2 and TRBJ2-5; D assignment may be TRBD1 or TRBD2 (5 bases each). In germline, CDR1 is SGHTA, CDR2 FQGNSA. V was pared by 2 bases and J by 7 bases, with 11 bases between. The CDR3 length is 13 residues. CDR3 region: CASSLRGPRTQYF. The CDR3 nucleotides read TGTGCCAGCAGCTTAAGGGGACCACGGACCCAGTACTTC.

The chain links TRBV5-4 to TRBJ2-3, with 8 bases identical to TRBD2. The CDR3 has 16 amino acids. V shed 3 bases, J shed 1 base, and the junction held 7 bases outside the gene matches. The germline CDR1 and CDR2 sequences are SGHNT and YYREEE (reference sequence). CDR3 region: CASSSKTSGRTDTQYF. DNA for the CDR3: TGTGCCAGCAGCTCTAAAACTAGCGGCCGCACAGATACGCAGTATTTT. The full variable domain, its missing parts supplied by reference TRBV5-4 and TRBJ2-3, is ETGVTQSPTHLIKTRGQQVTLRCSSQSGHNTVSWYQQALGQGPQFIFQYYREEENGRGNFPPRFSGLQFPNYSSELNVNALELDDSALYLCASSSKTSGRTDTQYFGPGTRLTVL.